Below, 21 T cell receptor beta chains from the same sample are listed, as sequenced in a study of sequential checkpoint blockade in melanoma. The treatment: randomized to nivolumab then ipilimumab (arm A) or the reverse (arm B). Data came from immunoSEQ multiplex PCR; TCRdb stores just in-frame clones and leaves some out. The sample has more than 15,000 clones; roughly 73% are singletons. The sequenced sample was CD8+ T cells sorted from blood (inferred from file names), obtained from a patient given nivolumab and ipilimumab in sequence. The receptors come from a human donor with melanoma.

The chain couples TRBV9 to TRBJ2-5, with a tentative D call TRBD1 (6 bases). V was clipped by 4 bases and J by 2 bases, with 12 bases between them. This CDR3 is built from 14 residues. Germline V gene sequence: CDR1 SGDLS, CDR2 YYNGEE. CDR3 in amino acids: CASSPGQIQETQYF. The CDR3 nucleotides read TGTGCCAGCAGCCCTGGACAGATTCAAGAGACCCAGTACTTC.

This clone has just a few counts. The chain couples TRBV14 to TRBJ2-7; maybe TRBD1 (6 bases). Trimming removed 0 bases at V and 1 base at J, with 16 bases between. The CDR3 covers 17 residues. Per germline, CDR1 SGHDN and CDR2 FVKESK. DNA of the CDR3: TGTGCCAGCAGCCAAGATCTAAGAACAGGGCTATCCTACGAGCAGTACTTC. It yields the protein CASSQDLRTGLSYEQYF.

V gene TRBV2 combines with J gene TRBJ2-7; D gene unclear. This CDR3 contains 11 residues. Germline V gene sequence: CDR1 SNHLY, CDR2 FYNNEI. The germline V and J ends were trimmed by 8 bases and 3 bases, with 8 bases remaining between them. In DNA form, the CDR3 reads TGTGCCAGCGATATGGGCTACGAGCAGTACGTC. Translated, it gives CASDMGYEQYV.

The V gene is TRBV7-3, the J gene TRBJ2-3, with 7 bases fitting TRBD2. The germline CDR1 and CDR2 sequences are SGHTA and FQGTGA. V was clipped by 3 bases and J by 2 bases; unmatched bases: 5. This CDR3 spans 15 amino acids. DNA of the CDR3: TGTGCCAGCAGCTTTGGGAGCGGGAACACAGATACGCAGTATTTT. It codes for CASSFGSGNTDTQYF.

CDR3 sequence (DNA): TGTGCCAGCAGCTTCTTCGCGGGGAGCAATCAGCCCCAGCATTTT. Translated, it gives CASSFFAGSNQPQHF. The chain links TRBV7-2 to TRBJ1-5; D remains unclear. V lost 3 bases to trimming and J lost 1 base, with 10 bases between them. CDR1 is SGHTA, CDR2 FQGNSA, per germline. The CDR3 consists of 15 residues.

This rearrangement joins TRBV4-2 to TRBJ2-1, with 7 positions matching TRBD1. Germline CDR1 reads LGHNA; CDR2 reads YNFKEQ. J was trimmed by 7 bases and V by 2 bases; bases with no gene match: 2. The CDR3 is made up of 13 amino acids. The CDR3 DNA sequence: TGTGCCAGCAGCCAATCACAGGGGAATGAGCAGTTCTTC. Translated: CASSQSQGNEQFF.

The V and J genes are TRBV18 and TRBJ2-7, with 11 bases matching TRBD1. The CDR3 runs to 14 residues. Trimming at V came to 4 bases and at J to 4 bases, leaving 3 bases not matched to a gene. The V gene's germline CDR1 is KGHSH and CDR2 LQKENI. Written as DNA, the CDR3 is TGTGCCAGCTCACGGACAGGGGGCGGATACGAGCAGTACGTC. It encodes CASSRTGGGYEQYV.

The chain links TRBV4-3 to TRBJ2-4, with 8 positions matching TRBD2. The CDR3 totals 17 residues. CDR1 and CDR2 from the germline V gene are LGHNA and YSLEER. V shed 2 bases, J shed 7 bases, and the junction held 13 bases outside the gene matches. The CDR3 coding sequence is TGCGCCAGCAGCCAACTCACCCGGGGGGGCCCAGGCAACATTCAGTACTTC. Translating gives CASSQLTRGGPGNIQYF.

The CDR3 is CASSLGTSFSTDTQYF. In DNA form, the CDR3 reads TGTGCCAGCAGCTTAGGCACATCCTTTAGCACAGATACGCAGTATTTT. The genes are TRBV13 and TRBJ2-3; D ambiguous. Germline CDR1 is PRHDT and CDR2 is FYEKMQ (reference sequence). The V and J ends lost 0 bases and 0 bases respectively, with 10 bases between them. The CDR3 runs to 16 residues.

The rearrangement joins TRBV15 to TRBJ2-7; maybe TRBD1 (5 bases). The CDR3 is 13 amino acids. V shed 7 bases and J shed 0 bases, with 10 bases lying between them. Germline V gives CDR1 LNHNV, CDR2 YYDKDF (reference sequence). CDR3 sequence reads: CATTPTDSYEQYF. DNA for the CDR3: TGTGCCACCACACCGACAGACTCCTACGAGCAGTACTTC.

This clone was recorded once. The chain is built from TRBV2 and TRBJ2-2, with TRBD1 matching 8 bases. Germline CDR1 and CDR2: SNHLY and FYNNEI. With 7 bases clipped from V and 0 bases from J, the junction kept 1 base outside the gene matches. CDR3 length: 14 residues. The CDR3 spells CASTGGANTGELFF. The CDR3 DNA sequence: TGTGCCAGCACAGGGGGCGCGAACACCGGGGAGCTGTTTTTT.

The chain has TRBV13 and TRBJ1-1; 9 nucleotides match TRBD1. Looked up from germline, CDR1 is PRHDT and CDR2 is FYEKMQ (reference sequence). This CDR3 comprises 14 residues. The junction had 1 base not matched to a gene; V was cut back by 4 bases and J by 1 base. Here the CDR3 DNA reads TGTGCCAGCAGCTGGGGACAGGGGAACACTGAAGCTTTCTTT. It yields the protein CASSWGQGNTEAFF.

The gene calls are TRBV5-6 and TRBJ1-3, with D perhaps matching TRBD1 (6 bases). Germline CDR1 reads SGHDT; CDR2 reads YYEEEE. The CDR3 consists of 14 residues. V lost 3 bases, J lost 4 bases, and 11 bases lay in between. Here the CDR3 reads CASSSQGSGNTIYF. CDR3 nucleotide sequence: TGTGCCAGCAGCTCCCAGGGGTCGGGAAACACCATATATTTT.

The V call is TRBV6-6, the J call TRBJ2-7, with no clear D. This CDR3 is 13 amino acids long. Trimming took 0 bases from V and 3 from J, leaving 6 bases between them. CDR1 is MNHNY, CDR2 SVGAGI, per germline (reference sequence). This CDR3 is CASSYSLGYEQYV. CDR3 coding DNA: TGTGCCAGCAGTTACTCGCTGGGCTACGAGCAGTACGTC.

CDR3 DNA: TGCGCCAGCAGCCCCATCGGACAGGTTGAAGCTTTCTTT. Residues: CASSPIGQVEAFF. The V and J genes are TRBV4-1 and TRBJ1-1, with 7 nucleotides matching TRBD1. V dropped 4 bases and J dropped 7; count of bases not matched to a gene: 6. This CDR3 contains 13 residues. Germline V gene sequence: CDR1 MGHRA, CDR2 YSYEKL.

The CDR3 DNA reads as TGTGCCAGCAGCCCTCGGGTGACCCTCTACGGAGTCACCGGGGAGCTGTTTTTT. This translates into CASSPRVTLYGVTGELFF. The rearrangement uses TRBV9 and TRBJ2-2; the D is unclear. Per germline, CDR1 SGDLS and CDR2 YYNGEE. The CDR3 spans 18 residues. Trimming removed 4 bases from V and 4 bases from J, with 23 bases in between.

The CDR3 protein is CASSEADRSYEQYV. The CDR3 region has the DNA TGTGCCAGCAGTGAAGCGGACAGGTCGTACGAGCAGTACGTC. The chain uses TRBV6-1 and TRBJ2-7, with 7 bases identical to TRBD1. From germline, CDR1 is MNHNS and CDR2 SASEGT. The CDR3 consists of 14 residues. Losses at the gene ends were 0 bases for V and 4 bases for J; bases not matched to a gene: 3.

The V call is TRBV5-6, the J call TRBJ1-2, with D possibly matching TRBD1 (5 bases). V lost 1 base, J lost 6 bases, and 19 bases lay in between. Looked up from germline, CDR1 is SGHDT and CDR2 is YYEEEE. The CDR3 covers 16 residues. The CDR3 DNA reads as TGTGCCAGCAGCTTGTATTCTGGGGGGGGTCCGCATGGCTACACCTTC. Translation gives CASSLYSGGGPHGYTF. The entire variable domain, with the rest obtained from reference TRBV5-6 and TRBJ1-2, is as follows: DAGVTQSPTHLIKTRGQQVTLRCSPKSGHDTVSWYQQALGQGPQFIFQYYEEEERQRGNFPDRFSGHQFPNYSSELNVNALLLGDSALYLCASSLYSGGGPHGYTFGSGTRLTVV.

V and J are TRBV5-5 and TRBJ2-3; D gene unclear. The CDR3 consists of 14 residues. Germline CDR1 SGHKS, CDR2 YYEKEE (reference sequence). Trimming removed 0 bases from V and 4 bases from J, with 9 bases in between. The CDR3 bases are TGTGCCAGCAGCTTGGTCGGAGCCGCAGATACGCAGTATTTT. It codes for CASSLVGAADTQYF.

This clone is a singleton in its sample. The rearrangement uses TRBV4-3 and TRBJ2-3; D unclear. This CDR3 is built from 12 residues. Germline-derived CDR1 and CDR2 are LGHNA and YSLEER. V lost 5 bases and J lost 6, with 9 bases in between. This CDR3 is CASSSGPDTQYF. The CDR3, as DNA: TGCGCCAGCAGCTCAGGCCCCGATACGCAGTATTTT.

This clone has more than one count but fewer than ten. This chain uses TRBV4-2 with TRBJ2-3; D may be TRBD2 (5 bases). Germline values: CDR1 LGHNA, CDR2 YNFKEQ. The CDR3 has 13 residues. V was trimmed by 0 bases and J by 5 bases, leaving 6 bases between them. As DNA, the CDR3 is TGTGCCAGCAGCCAAGAGGGGAGAGATACGCAGTATTTT. Its protein is CASSQEGRDTQYF.